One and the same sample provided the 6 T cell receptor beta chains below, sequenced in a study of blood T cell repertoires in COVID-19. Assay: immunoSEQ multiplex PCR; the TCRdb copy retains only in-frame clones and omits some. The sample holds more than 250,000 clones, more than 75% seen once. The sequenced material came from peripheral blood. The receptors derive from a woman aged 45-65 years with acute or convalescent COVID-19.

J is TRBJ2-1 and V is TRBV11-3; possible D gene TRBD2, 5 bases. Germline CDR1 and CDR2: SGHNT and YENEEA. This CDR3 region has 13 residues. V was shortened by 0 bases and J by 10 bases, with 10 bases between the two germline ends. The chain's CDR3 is CASSLDVAREQFF. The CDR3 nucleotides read TGTGCCAGCAGCTTAGATGTAGCGAGAGAGCAGTTCTTC.

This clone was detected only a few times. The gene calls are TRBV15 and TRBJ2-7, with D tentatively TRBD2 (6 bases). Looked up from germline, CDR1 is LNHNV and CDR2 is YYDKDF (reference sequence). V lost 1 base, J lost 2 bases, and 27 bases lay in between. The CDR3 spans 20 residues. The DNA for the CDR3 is TGTGCCACCAGCAGAGTGTCCCGGGCAGTCTTCGGCGGGGCCACCTACGAGCAGTACTTC. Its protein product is CATSRVSRAVFGGATYEQYF.

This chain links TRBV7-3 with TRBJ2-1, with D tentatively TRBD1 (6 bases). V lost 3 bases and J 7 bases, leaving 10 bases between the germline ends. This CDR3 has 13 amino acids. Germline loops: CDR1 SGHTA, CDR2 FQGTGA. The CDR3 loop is CASSFQQGNEQFF. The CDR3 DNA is TGTGCCAGCAGCTTCCAACAGGGAAATGAGCAGTTCTTC. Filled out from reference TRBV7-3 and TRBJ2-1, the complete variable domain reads GAGVSQTPSNKVTEKGKYVELRCDPISGHTALYWYRQSLGQGPEFLIYFQGTGAADDSGLPNDRFFAVRPEGSVSTLKIQRTERGDSAVYLCASSFQQGNEQFFGPGTRLTVL.

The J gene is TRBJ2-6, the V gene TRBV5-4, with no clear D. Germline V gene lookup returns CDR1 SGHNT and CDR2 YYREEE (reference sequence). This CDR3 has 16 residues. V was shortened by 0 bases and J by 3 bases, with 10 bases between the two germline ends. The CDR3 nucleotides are TGTGCCAGCAGCTTGGCTTTGTCGGGTGGGGCCAACGTCCTGACTTTC. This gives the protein CASSLALSGGANVLTF.

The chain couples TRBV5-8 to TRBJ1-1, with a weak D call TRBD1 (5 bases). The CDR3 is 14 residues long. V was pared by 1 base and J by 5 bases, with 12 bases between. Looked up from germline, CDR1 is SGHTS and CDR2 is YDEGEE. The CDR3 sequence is CASSLWPGRTEAFF. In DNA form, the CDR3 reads TGTGCCAGCAGCTTGTGGCCAGGGAGGACTGAAGCTTTCTTT.

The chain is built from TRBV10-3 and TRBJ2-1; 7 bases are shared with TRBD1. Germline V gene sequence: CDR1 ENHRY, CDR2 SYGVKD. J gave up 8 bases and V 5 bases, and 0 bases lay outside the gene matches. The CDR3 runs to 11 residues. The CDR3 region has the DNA TGTGCCATCAGTACAGGGGATGAGCAGTTCTTC. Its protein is CAISTGDEQFF.